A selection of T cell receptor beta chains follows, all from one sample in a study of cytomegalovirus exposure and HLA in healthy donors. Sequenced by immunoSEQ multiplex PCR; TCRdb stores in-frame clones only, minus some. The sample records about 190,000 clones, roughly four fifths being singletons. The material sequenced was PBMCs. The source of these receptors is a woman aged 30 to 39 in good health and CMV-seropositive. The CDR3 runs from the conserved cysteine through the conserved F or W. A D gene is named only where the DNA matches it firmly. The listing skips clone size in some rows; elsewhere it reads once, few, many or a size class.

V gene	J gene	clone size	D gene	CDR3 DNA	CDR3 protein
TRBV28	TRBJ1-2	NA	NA	TGTGCCAGCAGGCCTGAAGGGACAAACATGAACTATGGCTACACCTTC	CASRPEGTNMNYGYTF
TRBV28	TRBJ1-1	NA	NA	TGTGCCAGCAGTTCACGAACAGGGTTTTGGACTGAAGCTTTCTTT	CASSSRTGFWTEAFF
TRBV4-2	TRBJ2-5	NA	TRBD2	TGTGCCAGCAGCCAGGGAGCGGGGGTCGAAAAGACCCAGTACTTC	CASSQGAGVEKTQYF
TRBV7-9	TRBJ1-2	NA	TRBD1	TGTGCCAGCAGCTCCCCCGGGACAGGGGTCCCCCGCTATGGCTACACCTTC	CASSSPGTGVPRYGYTF
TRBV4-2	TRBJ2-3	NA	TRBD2	TGTGCCAGCAGCCAAACGGGGGGGACGACAGATACGCAGTATTTT	CASSQTGGTTDTQYF
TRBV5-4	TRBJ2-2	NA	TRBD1	TGTGCCAGCAGCCCACCGGGACAGGCGAACACCGGGGAGCTGTTTTTT	CASSPPGQANTGELFF
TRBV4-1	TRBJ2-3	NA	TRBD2	TGCGCCAGCAGCCTGAGGACTAGCGGGAGTAGTGGGACAGATACGCAGTATTTT	CASSLRTSGSSGTDTQYF
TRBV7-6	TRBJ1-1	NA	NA	TGTGCCAGCAGCTTGACTCCTCTCCGGCCCGCTGAAGCTTTCTTT	CASSLTPLRPAEAFF
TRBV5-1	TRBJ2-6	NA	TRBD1	TGCGCCAGCAGCTTGCAGGGGGCAATTGGGGCCAACGTCCTGAATTTC	CASSLQGAIGANVLNF
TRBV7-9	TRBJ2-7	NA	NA	TGTGCCAGCAGCTTAGTAGCGACAGGTTCCTCCTACGAGCAGTACTTC	CASSLVATGSSYEQYF
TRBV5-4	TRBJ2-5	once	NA	TGTGCCAGCAGCCCAAGTAGGGGGGGAGAGGAGACCCAGTACTTC	CASSPSRGGEETQYF
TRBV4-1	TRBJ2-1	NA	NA	TGCGCCAGCAGCCAAGACCCCCAAGCGGGTTACAATGAGCAGTTCTTC	CASSQDPQAGYNEQFF
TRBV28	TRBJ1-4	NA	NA	TGTGCCAGCACCTCGTCCGAGGGCAACAATGAAATGGAAAAACTGTTTTTT	CASTSSEGNNEMEKLFF
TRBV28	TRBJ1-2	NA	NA	TGTGCCAGCAGTTTGATCGGTAGCCTAAGCTATGGCTACACCTTC	CASSLIGSLSYGYTF
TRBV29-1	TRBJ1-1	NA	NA	TGCAGCGTTGAAGGAGTTGGTGAAGCTTTCTTT	CSVEGVGEAFF
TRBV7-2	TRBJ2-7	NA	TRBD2	TGTGCCAGCAGACTAGCGGGAGGGAGGTCCTACGAGCAGTACTTC	CASRLAGGRSYEQYF
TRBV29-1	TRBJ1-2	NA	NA	TGCAGCGTTCTAGACAGGAACTATGGCTACACCTTC	CSVLDRNYGYTF
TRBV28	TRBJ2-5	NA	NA	TGTGCCAGCAGTTTATTTCGGGAGACCCAGTACTTC	CASSLFRETQYF
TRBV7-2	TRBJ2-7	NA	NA	TGTGCCAGCAGCCCCTCCAGGGGCTCCTACGAGCAGTACTTC	CASSPSRGSYEQYF
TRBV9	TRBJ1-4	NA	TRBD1	TGTGCCAGCAGCGTAGCAGGGGGCTCTAATGAAAAACTGTTTTTT	CASSVAGGSNEKLFF
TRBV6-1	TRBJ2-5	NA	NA	TGTGCCAGCAGGGACAGACAAGAGACCCAGTACTTC	CASRDRQETQYF
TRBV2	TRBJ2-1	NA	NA	TGTGCCAGCAGAGGATTCACAGGGTTCGGGAATGAGCAGTTCTTC	CASRGFTGFGNEQFF
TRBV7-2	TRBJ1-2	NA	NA	TGTGCCAGCAGCTTAGGCGGGGGGTTTGGCTACACCTTC	CASSLGGGFGYTF
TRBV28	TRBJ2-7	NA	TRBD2	TGTGCCAGCAGTTCTCTAGCGGGGCGCTACGAGCAGTACTTC	CASSSLAGRYEQYF
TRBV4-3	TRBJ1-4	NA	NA	TGCGCCAGCAGCCAAGATCCAGGTTTCTCATCTGAAAAACTGTTTTTT	CASSQDPGFSSEKLFF
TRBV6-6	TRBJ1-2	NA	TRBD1	TGTGCCAGCAGTTACTCCGCAGGGGGCAGGGGCTACACCTTC	CASSYSAGGRGYTF
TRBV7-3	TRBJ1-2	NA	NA	TGTGCCAGCAGCTTATTAGGGGGGGATGGCTACACCTTC	CASSLLGGDGYTF
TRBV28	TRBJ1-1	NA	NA	TGTGCCAGCAGTTTAACAGGGACCACTGAAGCTTTCTTT	CASSLTGTTEAFF
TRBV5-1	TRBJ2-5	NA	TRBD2	TGCGCCAGCAGCGCAGATTGGGGCACTAGCGGGGGGTTACAAGAGACCCAGTACTTC	CASSADWGTSGGLQETQYF
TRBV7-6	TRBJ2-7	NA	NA	TGTGCCAGCAGCCCAGGAGGGACAGCCTCCTACGAGCAGTACTTC	CASSPGGTASYEQYF
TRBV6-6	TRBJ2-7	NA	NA	TGTGCCAGCAGTTATGACACAGCCTACGAGCAGTACTTC	CASSYDTAYEQYF
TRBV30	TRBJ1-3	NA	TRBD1	TGTGCCTGGGGTACCGGGACAGGGTTTAGGAAAAACACCATATATTTT	CAWGTGTGFRKNTIYF
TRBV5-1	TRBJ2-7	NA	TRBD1	TGCGCCAGCAGCTTGAAAGGTCCGGACAGGGAGCAGTACTTC	CASSLKGPDREQYF
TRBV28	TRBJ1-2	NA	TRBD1	TGTGCCAGCAGTTCAGGACAGGGGGTAGCAACAGGCTACACCTTC	CASSSGQGVATGYTF
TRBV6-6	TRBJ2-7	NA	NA	TGTGCCAGTATGGAACAGCCGTTCTCCTACGAGCAGTACTTC	CASMEQPFSYEQYF
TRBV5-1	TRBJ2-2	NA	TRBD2	TGCGCCAGCAGCTCCGGGACTAGCCCTAGAGTTGCCGGGGAGCTGTTTTTT	CASSSGTSPRVAGELFF
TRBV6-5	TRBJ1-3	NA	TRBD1	TGTGCCAGCAGTTACTCGGACAGGTTGGGAAACACCATACATTTT	CASSYSDRLGNTIHF
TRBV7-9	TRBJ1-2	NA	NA	TGTGCCAGCAGCGCCGGGACAACCCGTAACTATGGCTACACCTTC	CASSAGTTRNYGYTF
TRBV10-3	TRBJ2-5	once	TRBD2	TGTGCCATCAGTGAGCGGGAGGGAGAGACCCAGTACTTC	CAISEREGETQYF
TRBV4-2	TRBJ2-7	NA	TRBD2	TGTGCCAGCAGCCATACCGGGACTAGCGACCCCTACGAGCAGTACTTC	CASSHTGTSDPYEQYF
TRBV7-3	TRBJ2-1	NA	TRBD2	TGTGCCAGCAGCTTAAGCCCTAGCGGGCACAATGAGCAGTTCTTC	CASSLSPSGHNEQFF
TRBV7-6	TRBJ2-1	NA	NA	TGTGCCAGCAGCAACGGAAAGGCGGCACAGTTCTTC	CASSNGKAAQFF